In this sample, the clone carrying this T cell receptor (beta chain) turned up a few times. Its antigen is not known. Combined were second doses at about 4 or about 12 weeks. The V gene's germline CDR1 is SGHAT and CDR2 FQNNGV. Losses at the gene ends were 4 bases for V and 2 bases for J; bases not matched to a gene: 7. CDR3 length: 15 amino acids. The data originate from a study of T cell responses to AZD1222 COVID-19 vaccine. Overall study results and limits: Donor demographics were predominantly white British with a female majority; clonal diversity may be underestimated. Spike-spanning, vaccine-associated CD4 TCRs were dominant at 160-218 and 743-854. The repertoires were collected only after the peak T cell response.

Assay: immunoSEQ multiplex PCR; the TCRdb copy retains only in-frame clones and omits some. The top ten hold under 4.5% of the sample, which has roughly 130,000 clones, about 90% seen once. The chain combines TRBV11-2 with TRBJ2-7; 8 bases align to TRBD2. This sequence originates from an adult who received the AZD1222 COVID-19 vaccine. The material was peripheral blood, obtained 28 days after the second AZD1222 dose. This CDR3 reads CASSSLTSATYEQYF. Written as DNA, the CDR3 is TGTGCCAGCAGCTCGTTGACTAGCGCGACCTACGAGCAGTACTTC.